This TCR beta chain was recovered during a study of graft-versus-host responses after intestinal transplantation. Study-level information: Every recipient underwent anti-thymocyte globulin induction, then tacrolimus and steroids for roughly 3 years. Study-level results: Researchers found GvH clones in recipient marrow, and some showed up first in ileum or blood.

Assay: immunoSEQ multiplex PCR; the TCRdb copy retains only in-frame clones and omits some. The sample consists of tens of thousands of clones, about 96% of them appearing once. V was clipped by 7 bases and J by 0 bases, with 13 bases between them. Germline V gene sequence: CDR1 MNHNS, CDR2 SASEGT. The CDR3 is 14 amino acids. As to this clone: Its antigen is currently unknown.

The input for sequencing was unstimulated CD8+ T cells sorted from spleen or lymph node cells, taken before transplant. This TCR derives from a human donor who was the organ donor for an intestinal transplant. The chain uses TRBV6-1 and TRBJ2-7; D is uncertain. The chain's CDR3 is CASTQPGNSYEQYF. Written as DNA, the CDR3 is TGTGCCAGCACCCAACCGGGTAACTCCTACGAGCAGTACTTC.